Listed here is a single TCR beta chain. Its antigen is still unknown. This record belongs to a study of high-grade serous ovarian cancer treatment subgroups. Whole-study context: On average, approximately 15,000 reads and 6,500 to 8,000 unique TCR beta rearrangements were obtained per sample. Findings of the study overall: Higher neoantigen levels went with greater TCR clonal relatedness. Repertoire analysis covered CDR3 alone, not CDR1 or CDR2.

The germline CDR1 and CDR2 sequences are SGHTA and FQGNSA. V was shortened by 4 bases and J by 1 base, with 13 bases between the two germline ends. The CDR3 contains 15 residues. Profiled with immunoSEQ multiplex PCR; TCRdb holds only in-frame clones, not every one. This table holds more than 15,000 clones, approximately 77% found once. Tumor tissue was taken before any definitive surgery or chemotherapy was given. The rearrangement joins TRBV7-2 to TRBJ1-1; D may be TRBD1 (5 bases). The sample taken for sequencing was tumor tissue. The sequence came from a human donor with high-grade serous ovarian cancer. The CDR3 sequence is CASSSRWGTNTEAFF. The CDR3, as DNA: TGTGCCAGCAGCTCCCGATGGGGCACGAACACTGAAGCTTTCTTT.